The TCR beta chain under discussion was sequenced for a study of spatial heterogeneity in lung cancer. Regarding the study as a whole: Detection of ubiquitous tumor TCRs in blood was higher at resection than follow-up.

Described time point: sample taken at primary tumor resection. Unsorted whole RNA from tumor, nontumor lung or frozen PBMC underwent sequencing. This clonotype was detected only a few times. Its antigen is currently unknown. TCRdb redid the calling of the 5' RACE reads with MiXCR, one entry per CDR3 protein. The sample yields around 40,000 distinct CDR3 sequences, 5% to 5.5% seen once. The CDR3 consists of 17 residues. Trimming removed 0 bases at V and 6 bases at J, with 15 bases between. Germline assignment: CDR1 SGHVS and CDR2 FQNEAQ. The receptor's source is a female donor with early-stage non-small cell lung cancer. The sequencing used PBMCs, collected at surgery. This chain joins TRBV7-8 and TRBJ1-6; D remains unclear. The chain's CDR3 is CASSLARLGLVNSPLHF. Written as DNA, the CDR3 is TGTGCCAGCAGCTTAGCCCGCTTGGGATTAGTTAATTCACCCCTCCACTTT.